This T cell receptor beta chain came from a study of shared clonotypes between healthy human individuals. About the research overall: Every donor yielded three CD4 naive, three CD4 memory, two CD8 naive and one CD8 memory plate.

CDR3 length equals 14 residues. V lost 3 bases, J lost 9 bases, and 9 bases stayed unmatched. CDR1 is SGDLS, CDR2 YYNGEE, per germline. Nashville, Tennessee was home to all donors, each a Caucasian adult. Every subset had its genomic DNA shared out evenly among several immunoSEQ plates. The sorted-subset replicate PCRs were given 200 ng DNA, which is 30,000 to 35,000 T cell genomes. TCRdb keeps only in-frame clones here, not all; method: immunoSEQ multiplex PCR. The table has almost 750,000 clones, around 70% seen once; the top ten hold more than 1.5%. The sample consisted of memory CD4+ T cells sorted from blood. The subset was: CD45RA-negative fraction. The receptor comes from a woman between 25 and 40 years old in good health. The chain employs TRBV9 and TRBJ2-1; 7 bases line up with TRBD2. This chain's CDR3 is CASSDQTSRAEQFF. For the CDR3, the DNA is TGTGCCAGCAGCGACCAGACTAGCCGGGCTGAGCAGTTCTTC.